The present T cell receptor beta chain was sequenced within a study of T cells after yellow fever vaccination. Looking at the study overall: It was SMART-Seq v4 Ultra Low Input that prepared the fractions with low cell numbers.

General observations from the study: The booster response re-showed most primary clones: around 97% CD4, approximately 85% CD8. Clonotypes appearing in both CD4 and CD8 compartments existed, and their share was small.

The study made its TCR cDNA through 5'RACE template switching. That step introduced a universal primer site along with UMIs. A single record per CDR3 protein comes from TCRdb applying MiXCR to the 5' RACE reads. The sample consists of roughly 330,000 distinct CDR3 sequences, roughly 4% of them appearing once. CDR1 is ENHRY and CDR2 is SYGVKD in the germline V gene. CDR3 length: 14 residues. V lost 6 bases and J lost 0, with 12 bases in between. This clonotype was observed at least ten times. The antigen remains undetermined. Sequences were derived from PBMCs, sampled 5 days after the yellow fever booster vaccination. The chain couples TRBV10-3 to TRBJ2-7; weak D call: TRBD1 (6 bases). The TCR originated in a man between 18 and 35 years old who received the YFV17D yellow fever vaccine. CDR3 nucleotides: TGTGCCATCAGCTCCGGACAGAGCTCCTACGAGCAGTACTTC. It translates to CAISSGQSSYEQYF.